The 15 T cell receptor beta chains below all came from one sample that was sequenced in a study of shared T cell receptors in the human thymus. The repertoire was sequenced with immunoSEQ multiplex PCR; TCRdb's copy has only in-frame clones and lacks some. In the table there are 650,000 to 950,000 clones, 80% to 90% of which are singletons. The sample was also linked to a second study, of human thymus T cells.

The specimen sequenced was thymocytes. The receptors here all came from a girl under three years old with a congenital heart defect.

CDR3 DNA: TGTGCCAGTAGTATAGGGGCGGGGGGGTCCCAAGAGACCCAGTACTTC. Residues: CASSIGAGGSQETQYF. The chain has TRBV19 and TRBJ2-5; TRBD2 aligns across 9 bases. The CDR3 spans 16 residues. Per germline, CDR1 LNHDA and CDR2 SQIVND (reference sequence). Trimming removed 1 base from V and 1 base from J; junction bases left unmatched: 4.

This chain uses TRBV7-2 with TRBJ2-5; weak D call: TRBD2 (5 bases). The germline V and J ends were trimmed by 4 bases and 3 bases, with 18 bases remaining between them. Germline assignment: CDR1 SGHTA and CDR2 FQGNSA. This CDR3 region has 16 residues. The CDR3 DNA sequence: TGTGCCAGCAGCTCAGAGCGGAAAACAGAAAAAGAGACCCAGTACTTC. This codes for CASSSERKTEKETQYF. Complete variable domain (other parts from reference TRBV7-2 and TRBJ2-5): GAGVSQSPSNKVTEKGKDVELRCDPISGHTALYWYRQSLGQGLEFLIYFQGNSAPDKSGLPSDRFSAERTGGSVSTLTIQRTQQEDSAVYLCASSSERKTEKETQYFGPGTRLLVL.

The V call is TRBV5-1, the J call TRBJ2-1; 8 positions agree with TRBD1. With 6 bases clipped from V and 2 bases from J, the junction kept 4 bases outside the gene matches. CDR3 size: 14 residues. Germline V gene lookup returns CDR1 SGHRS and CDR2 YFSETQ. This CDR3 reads CASTGQGTYNEQFF. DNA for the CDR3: TGCGCCAGCACCGGACAGGGCACCTACAATGAGCAGTTCTTC.

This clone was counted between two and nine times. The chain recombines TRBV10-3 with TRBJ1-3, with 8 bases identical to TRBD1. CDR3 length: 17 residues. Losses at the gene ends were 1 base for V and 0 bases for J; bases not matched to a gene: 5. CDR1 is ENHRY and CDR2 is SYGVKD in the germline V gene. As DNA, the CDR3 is TGTGCCATCAGTGAGTGCGGACAGGGTGCCTCTGGAAACACCATATATTTT. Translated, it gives CAISECGQGASGNTIYF.

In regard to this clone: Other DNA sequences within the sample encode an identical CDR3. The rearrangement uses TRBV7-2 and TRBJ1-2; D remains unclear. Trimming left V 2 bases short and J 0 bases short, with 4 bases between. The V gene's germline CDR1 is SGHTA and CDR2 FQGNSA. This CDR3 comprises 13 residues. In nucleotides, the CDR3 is TGTGCCAGCAGCTTACGAGCTAACTATGGCTACACCTTC. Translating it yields CASSLRANYGYTF.

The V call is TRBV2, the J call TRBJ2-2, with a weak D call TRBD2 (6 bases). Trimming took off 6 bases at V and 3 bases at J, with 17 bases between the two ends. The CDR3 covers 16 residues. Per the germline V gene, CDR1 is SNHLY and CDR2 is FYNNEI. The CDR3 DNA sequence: TGTGCCAGCAGGGGGGGATTCGGGTGGGACACCGGGGAGCTGTTTTTT. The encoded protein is CASRGGFGWDTGELFF.

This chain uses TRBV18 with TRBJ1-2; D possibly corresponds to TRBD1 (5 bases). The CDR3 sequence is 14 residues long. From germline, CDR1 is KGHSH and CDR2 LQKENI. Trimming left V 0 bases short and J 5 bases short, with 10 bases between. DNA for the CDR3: TGTGCCAGCTCACCACCGGGGGAGGGTTATGGCTACACCTTC. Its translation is CASSPPGEGYGYTF.

This chain's CDR3 is CASSEAETGEWGNQPQHF. DNA for the CDR3: TGTGCCAGCAGTGAAGCAGAGACAGGGGAGTGGGGGAATCAGCCCCAGCATTTT. J is TRBJ1-5 and V is TRBV6-1; TRBD1 matches 8 bases. Germline loops: CDR1 MNHNS, CDR2 SASEGT. The V and J ends lost 0 bases and 4 bases, in that order; junction bases with no gene match: 11. This CDR3 spans 18 amino acids.

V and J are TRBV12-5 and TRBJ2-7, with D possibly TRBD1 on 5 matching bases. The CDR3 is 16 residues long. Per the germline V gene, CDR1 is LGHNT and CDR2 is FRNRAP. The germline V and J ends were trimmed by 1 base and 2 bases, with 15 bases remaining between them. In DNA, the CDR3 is TGTGCTAGTGGTTTGGAACAGGATGACGAGGCCTACGAGCAGTACTTC. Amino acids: CASGLEQDDEAYEQYF.

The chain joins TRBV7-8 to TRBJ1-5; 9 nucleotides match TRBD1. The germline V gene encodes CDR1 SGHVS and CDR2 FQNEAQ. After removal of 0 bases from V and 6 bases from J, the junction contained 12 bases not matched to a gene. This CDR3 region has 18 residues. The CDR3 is CASSLAPFWTGDVQPQHF. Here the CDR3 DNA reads TGTGCCAGCAGCTTAGCGCCCTTTTGGACAGGGGACGTTCAGCCCCAGCATTTT.

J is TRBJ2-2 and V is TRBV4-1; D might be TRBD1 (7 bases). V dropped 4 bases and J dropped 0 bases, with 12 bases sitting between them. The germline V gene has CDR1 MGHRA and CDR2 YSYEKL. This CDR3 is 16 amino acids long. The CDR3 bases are TGCGCCAGCAGCCCAGGGGGGTTATCGAACACCGGGGAGCTGTTTTTT. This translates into CASSPGGLSNTGELFF.

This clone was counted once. The CDR3 loop reads CASSAMGSPYEQYF. The CDR3, as DNA: TGTGCCAGCAGCGCCATGGGGAGTCCCTACGAGCAGTACTTC. The rearrangement joins TRBV21-1 to TRBJ2-7; the table's D call TRBD2 went unverified against the DNA. TRBV21-1 is a known pseudogene. CDR3 length equals 14 residues.

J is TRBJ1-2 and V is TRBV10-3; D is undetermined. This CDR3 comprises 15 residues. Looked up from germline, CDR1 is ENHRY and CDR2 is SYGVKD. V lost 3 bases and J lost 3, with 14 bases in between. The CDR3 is CAISDPLIPHYGYTF. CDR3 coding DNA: TGTGCCATCAGTGACCCCCTTATCCCTCACTATGGCTACACCTTC.

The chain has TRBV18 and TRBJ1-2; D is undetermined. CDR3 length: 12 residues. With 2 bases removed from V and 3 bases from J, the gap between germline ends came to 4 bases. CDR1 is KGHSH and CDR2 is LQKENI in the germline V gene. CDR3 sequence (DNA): TGTGCCAGCTCACCAGAGCACTATGGCTACACCTTC. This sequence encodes CASSPEHYGYTF.

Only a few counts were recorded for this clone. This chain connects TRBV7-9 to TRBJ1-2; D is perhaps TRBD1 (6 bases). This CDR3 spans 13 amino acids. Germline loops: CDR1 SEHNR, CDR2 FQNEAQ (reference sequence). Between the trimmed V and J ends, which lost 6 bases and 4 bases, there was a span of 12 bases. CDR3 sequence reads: CASSRDIGYGYTF. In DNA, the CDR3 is TGTGCCAGCAGTCGGGACATTGGCTATGGCTACACCTTC.